These 32 T cell receptor beta chains share one sample of origin, sequenced in a study of T cell changes during pregnancy in multiple sclerosis. Method: immunoSEQ multiplex PCR; TCRdb's copy keeps in-frame clones and lacks some. Of tens of thousands of clones in the sample, roughly 93% were seen once. This sample comprised peripheral blood, obtained in the second trimester of pregnancy. The source is a female donor with multiple sclerosis, enrolled in a pregnancy study.

The chain uses TRBV27 and TRBJ2-1; D uncertain. Germline lookup yields CDR1 MNHEY and CDR2 SMNVEV (reference sequence). The CDR3 loop spans 14 amino acids. Trimming left V 3 bases short and J 8 bases short, with 14 bases between. The CDR3 DNA sequence: TGTGCCAGCAGTTTCTTTTCTCCCGTCGATGAGCAGTTCTTC. Translating it yields CASSFFSPVDEQFF.

V gene TRBV2 combines with J gene TRBJ2-5; D unclear. The V end lost 6 bases, the J end lost 2 bases, and 7 bases lay between the germline ends. Germline V gene data show CDR1 as SNHLY and CDR2 as FYNNEI. The CDR3 contains 12 residues. The CDR3 loop reads CASRRFQETQYF. The CDR3 DNA follows: TGTGCCAGCAGGCGGTTTCAAGAGACCCAGTACTTC.

The chain joins TRBV29-1 to TRBJ1-2, with D maybe TRBD1 (5 bases). V was trimmed by 0 bases and J by 4 bases, leaving 6 bases between them. There are 12 residues in the CDR3. Germline loops: CDR1 SQVTM, CDR2 ANQGSEA. The CDR3 coding sequence is TGCAGCGTTGAAGACAGGGTCTATGGCTACACCTTC. Amino acid sequence: CSVEDRVYGYTF.

The J gene is TRBJ2-7, the V gene TRBV9, with 12 bases aligning to TRBD2. Germline V lookup: CDR1 SGDLS, CDR2 YYNGEE. The V gene end was trimmed by 0 bases and the J gene end by 4 bases; junction bases not matched to a gene: 11. The CDR3 contains 18 residues. The CDR3 here is CASSVGLAGDTLPYEQYF. The CDR3 bases are TGTGCCAGCAGCGTAGGACTAGCGGGAGATACCCTCCCTTACGAGCAGTACTTC.

CDR3 region: CASSLDGRGGETQYF. CDR3 coding DNA: TGCGCCAGCAGCTTGGATGGCAGGGGCGGGGAGACCCAGTACTTC. The chain employs TRBV5-1 and TRBJ2-5; tentatively, D is TRBD1 (6 bases). Trimming took off 0 bases at V and 5 bases at J, with 14 bases between the two ends. Per the germline V gene, CDR1 is SGHRS and CDR2 is YFSETQ. This CDR3 is 15 amino acids long.

Regarding this clone: The germline gene is not matched at one end of the junction; a read error may be the cause. The V and J genes are TRBV28 and TRBJ2-3, with D possibly TRBD2 on 5 matching bases. In germline, CDR1 is MDHEN, CDR2 SYDVKM. CDR3 length: 14 amino acids. The CDR3 protein is CASGRRESTDTQYF. In nucleotides, the CDR3 is TGTGCCAGCGGCCGTAGGGAGTCCACAGATACACAGTATTTT.

The rearrangement joins TRBV28 to TRBJ1-5; 7 nucleotides line up with TRBD1. Germline trimming cut 5 bases from V and 7 bases from J; bases unmatched to any gene: 11. Germline CDR1 and CDR2: MDHEN and SYDVKM. The length of the CDR3 is 15 residues. The CDR3 sequence is CASSPRGEGEQPQHF. The CDR3 DNA follows: TGTGCCAGCAGTCCCAGGGGGGAAGGGGAACAGCCCCAGCATTTT.

The chain combines TRBV28 with TRBJ1-1; D is unresolved. The V gene lost 8 bases and the J gene lost 2 bases, with 15 bases spanning the gap. CDR1 and CDR2 (germline): MDHEN, SYDVKM. This CDR3 comprises 14 residues. In DNA form, the CDR3 reads TGTGCCAGCCCCCCTGGGCGGGAAAACACTGAAGCTTTCTTT. Its protein is CASPPGRENTEAFF.

CDR3 DNA sequence: TGTGCCAGTAGTAGCAGACACTACGAGCAGTACTTC. Translation gives CASSSRHYEQYF. The genes are TRBV19 and TRBJ2-7; D is ambiguous. The CDR3 extends over 12 amino acids. Germline CDR1 reads LNHDA; CDR2 reads SQIVND (reference sequence). The V gene lost 4 bases and the J gene lost 3 bases, with 7 bases spanning the gap.

The chain is built from TRBV5-1 and TRBJ2-3; 7 bases map to TRBD2. Per the germline V gene, CDR1 is SGHRS and CDR2 is YFSETQ. V trimming: 4 bases; J trimming: 2 bases; junction bases outside the gene matches: 7. The length of the CDR3 is 15 residues. The CDR3 coding sequence is TGCGCCAGCAGCCCCAGCCGGGACTACACAGATACGCAGTATTTT. Amino acids: CASSPSRDYTDTQYF. Looking up the rest from reference TRBV5-1 and TRBJ2-3 gives the full variable domain: KAGVTQTPRYLIKTRGQQVTLSCSPISGHRSVSWYQQTPGQGLQFLFEYFSETQRNKGNFPGRFSGRQFSNSRSEMNVSTLELGDSALYLCASSPSRDYTDTQYFGPGTRLTVL.

V usage is TRBV7-2 and J usage is TRBJ2-5; a possible D gene is TRBD1 (6 bases). Deletions cut 1 base from V and 5 bases from J, with 11 bases between. This CDR3 is built from 14 residues. In germline, CDR1 is SGHTA, CDR2 FQGNSA. This chain's CDR3 is CASSLGRGTETQYF. CDR3 in DNA: TGTGCCAGCAGCTTAGGCAGGGGAACGGAGACCCAGTACTTC.

V and J are TRBV7-9 and TRBJ1-2, with 7 bases identical to TRBD1. The V gene end was trimmed by 6 bases and the J gene end by 6 bases; junction bases not matched to a gene: 13. The CDR3 is 15 amino acids. Germline CDR1 reads SEHNR; CDR2 reads FQNEAQ (reference sequence). CDR3 nucleotide sequence: TGTGCCAGCAGTTACTATGGCGGACAGGAGGATGGCTACACCTTC. As protein: CASSYYGGQEDGYTF.

This chain uses TRBV7-2 with TRBJ2-3; TRBD2 might be the D (5 bases). Germline V CDR1 and CDR2: SGHTA, FQGNSA. V lost 1 base and J 3 bases, leaving 8 bases between the germline ends. This CDR3 comprises 14 residues. The CDR3 bases are TGTGCCAGCAGCTTAGTAGCGTTGACAGATACGCAGTATTTT. This translates into CASSLVALTDTQYF.

The chain couples TRBV2 to TRBJ1-2; no reliable D call. The V end lost 0 bases, the J end lost 4 bases, and 12 bases lay between the germline ends. Per germline, CDR1 SNHLY and CDR2 FYNNEI. The CDR3 has 15 amino acids. The CDR3 loop reads CASSEAGAGLYGYTF. CDR3 in DNA: TGTGCCAGCAGTGAAGCGGGCGCAGGCCTCTATGGCTACACCTTC. Full variable domain (rest looked up from reference TRBV2 and TRBJ1-2): EPEVTQTPSHQVTQMGQEVILRCVPISNHLYFYWYRQILGQKVEFLVSFYNNEISEKSEIFDDQFSVERPDGSNFTLKIRSTKLEDSAMYFCASSEAGAGLYGYTFGSGTRLTVV.

The J gene is TRBJ2-3, the V gene TRBV4-3, with D possibly matching TRBD1 (5 bases). The CDR3 has 16 amino acids. Germline loops: CDR1 LGHNA, CDR2 YSLEER. The V and J ends lost 1 base and 2 bases respectively, with 13 bases between them. The chain's CDR3 is CASSQGPMGPTDTQYF. The CDR3 nucleotides read TGCGCCAGCAGCCAAGGGCCTATGGGGCCCACAGATACGCAGTATTTT.

The chain employs TRBV27 and TRBJ1-1; 8 bases agree with TRBD1. J gave up 5 bases and V 5 bases, and 7 bases lay outside the gene matches. The CDR3 spans 14 residues. From germline, CDR1 is MNHEY and CDR2 SMNVEV (reference sequence). CDR3 residues: CASSKDREETEAFF. The CDR3, as DNA: TGTGCCAGCAGTAAGGACAGGGAGGAAACTGAAGCTTTCTTT.

The V call is TRBV27, the J call TRBJ2-3, with 7 positions matching TRBD1. From germline, CDR1 is MNHEY and CDR2 SMNVEV (reference sequence). The CDR3 is 18 residues long. V was pared by 6 bases and J by 2 bases, with 17 bases of the junction left unmatched. The CDR3 here is CASRLAPLLQGPTDTQYF. The CDR3 DNA reads TGTGCCAGCAGGCTTGCTCCACTATTACAGGGGCCCACAGATACGCAGTATTTT.

In its sample, this clone was seen once. This chain links TRBV11-1 with TRBJ2-5; 11 bases agree with TRBD2. The germline V gene encodes CDR1 SGHAT and CDR2 FQDESV (reference sequence). The ends lost 4 bases at V and 4 bases at J; junction bases unmatched: 2. This CDR3 is built from 14 residues. CDR3 nucleotide sequence: TGTGCCAGCAGCTCCGGACTAGCGGGAGAGACCCAGTACTTC. Encoded protein: CASSSGLAGETQYF.

This clone was recorded once. V is TRBV7-2 and J is TRBJ2-1; 7 nucleotides match TRBD1. The V and J ends lost 5 bases and 8 bases, in that order; junction bases with no gene match: 6. CDR3 length: 13 amino acids. The germline gives CDR1 SGHTA, CDR2 FQGNSA. In DNA form, the CDR3 reads TGTGCCAGCAGCCGCGACAGGGTCGATGAGCAGTTCTTC. It yields the protein CASSRDRVDEQFF. Full variable domain (rest looked up from reference TRBV7-2 and TRBJ2-1): GAGVSQSPSNKVTEKGKDVELRCDPISGHTALYWYRQSLGQGLEFLIYFQGNSAPDKSGLPSDRFSAERTGGSVSTLTIQRTQQEDSAVYLCASSRDRVDEQFFGPGTRLTVL.

The chain has TRBV30 and TRBJ2-7; D not certain. V dropped 0 bases and J dropped 1 base, with 7 bases sitting between them. The CDR3 loop spans 13 amino acids. Germline V CDR1 and CDR2: GTSNPN, SVGIG (reference sequence). In nucleotides, the CDR3 is TGTGCCTGGAGTGTATCTCGTTCCTACGAGCAGTACTTC. This gives the protein CAWSVSRSYEQYF.

The chain is built from TRBV5-1 and TRBJ2-1, with 15 nucleotides matching TRBD2. With 0 bases clipped from V and 8 bases from J, the junction kept 9 bases outside the gene matches. Germline V lookup: CDR1 SGHRS, CDR2 YFSETQ. This CDR3 has 18 residues. The CDR3 DNA is TGCGCCAGCAGCTTGGTAGTGGGGACTAGCGGGAGGAACCATGAGCAGTTCTTC. Translating it yields CASSLVVGTSGRNHEQFF.

J is TRBJ1-1 and V is TRBV9; D gene ambiguous. The CDR3 extends over 14 amino acids. Per germline, CDR1 SGDLS and CDR2 YYNGEE. Trimming pared 0 bases from V and 0 bases from J, leaving 6 bases between. This chain's CDR3 is CASSVDTVNTEAFF. CDR3 bases: TGTGCCAGCAGCGTAGACACCGTGAACACTGAAGCTTTCTTT.

The chain combines TRBV19 with TRBJ2-6, with 7 bases lining up with TRBD1. The V segment lost 7 bases and the J segment 0 bases; nucleotides outside the gene matches: 6. CDR1 LNHDA and CDR2 SQIVND come from the germline V gene (reference sequence). CDR3 length equals 16 residues. This chain's CDR3 is CASIGDRVSGANVLTF. The DNA for the CDR3 is TGTGCCAGTATTGGGGACAGAGTCTCTGGGGCCAACGTCCTGACTTTC.

The gene calls are TRBV14 and TRBJ2-7; 11 positions match TRBD2. V lost 3 bases and J lost 2; bases outside the gene matches: 6. From germline, CDR1 is SGHDN and CDR2 FVKESK. This CDR3 has 16 amino acids. CDR3 sequence: CASSHTGLAVTYEQYF. The CDR3 nucleotides read TGTGCCAGCAGCCACACGGGACTAGCGGTCACCTACGAGCAGTACTTC.

The CDR3 region is CASSLQGLDGYTF. CDR3 sequence (DNA): TGTGCCAGCAGCTTACAGGGGTTGGATGGCTACACCTTC. The gene calls are TRBV9 and TRBJ1-2; the match to TRBD1 covers 7 bases. Germline loops: CDR1 SGDLS, CDR2 YYNGEE. The CDR3 is 13 residues long. The V and J ends lost 4 bases and 6 bases, in that order; junction bases with no gene match: 6. The entire variable domain, with the rest obtained from reference TRBV9 and TRBJ1-2, is as follows: DSGVTQTPKHLITATGQRVTLRCSPRSGDLSVYWYQQSLDQGLQFLIQYYNGEERAKGNILERFSAQQFPDLHSELNLSSLELGDSALYFCASSLQGLDGYTFGSGTRLTVV.

The chain combines TRBV18 with TRBJ1-4; D possibly corresponds to TRBD1 (6 bases). The length of the CDR3 is 14 residues. Deletions cut 6 bases from V and 5 bases from J, with 13 bases between. The germline gives CDR1 KGHSH, CDR2 LQKENI. CDR3 nucleotide sequence: TGTGCCAGCTCGCAGGGACACCAAAATGAAAAACTGTTTTTT. This translates into CASSQGHQNEKLFF.

The rearrangement links TRBV5-1 to TRBJ1-1, with 10 bases matching TRBD1. The CDR3 sequence is 17 residues long. From germline, CDR1 is SGHRS and CDR2 YFSETQ. Trimming at V came to 0 bases and at J to 0 bases, leaving 5 bases not matched to a gene. The CDR3 bases are TGCGCCAGCAGCTTGGCAAGGACAGGGGGAGTGAACACTGAAGCTTTCTTT. Translated, it gives CASSLARTGGVNTEAFF. Based on the CDR3 plus reference TRBV5-1 and TRBJ1-1, the full variable domain is KAGVTQTPRYLIKTRGQQVTLSCSPISGHRSVSWYQQTPGQGLQFLFEYFSETQRNKGNFPGRFSGRQFSNSRSEMNVSTLELGDSALYLCASSLARTGGVNTEAFFGQGTRLTVV.

CDR3 sequence reads: CASSPRTSGRSDTQYF. CDR3 sequence (DNA): TGTGCCAGCAGCCCAAGGACTAGCGGGAGATCGGATACGCAGTATTTT. This chain joins TRBV7-2 and TRBJ2-3; 13 nucleotides agree with TRBD2. The CDR3 consists of 16 residues. The germline V gene encodes CDR1 SGHTA and CDR2 FQGNSA. The V gene end was trimmed by 5 bases and the J gene end by 6 bases; junction bases not matched to a gene: 8.

The chain recombines TRBV4-3 with TRBJ2-1; TRBD2 agrees at 10 bases. This CDR3 contains 15 residues. V shed 5 bases, J shed 2 bases, and the junction held 3 bases outside the gene matches. The germline CDR1 and CDR2 sequences are LGHNA and YSLEER. The CDR3 is CASSLGLAAYNEQFF. CDR3 DNA sequence: TGCGCCAGCAGCTTAGGACTAGCGGCCTACAATGAGCAGTTCTTC.

For the CDR3, the DNA is TGTGCCTGGAGTCCCCACGGGACACTTTATGGCTACACCTTC. Its translation: CAWSPHGTLYGYTF. The V and J genes are TRBV30 and TRBJ1-2; possibly TRBD1 for D (6 bases). V lost 2 bases to trimming and J lost 5 bases, with 15 bases between them. The CDR3 extends over 14 amino acids. The germline V gene has CDR1 GTSNPN and CDR2 SVGIG (reference sequence). Drawing the rest from reference TRBV30 and TRBJ1-2, the complete variable domain is SQTIHQWPATLVQPVGSPLSLECTVEGTSNPNLYWYRQAAGRGLQLLFYSVGIGQISSEVPQNLSASRPQDRQFILSSKKLLLSDSGFYLCAWSPHGTLYGYTFGSGTRLTVV.

V usage is TRBV5-1 and J usage is TRBJ2-2; the match to TRBD2 covers 12 bases. The CDR3 sequence is 17 residues long. Germline loops: CDR1 SGHRS, CDR2 YFSETQ. Trimming cost V 3 bases and J 1 base; bases outside gene matches: 4. CDR3 coding DNA: TGCGCCAGCAGCTCAGGACTAGCGGGACTGAACACCGGGGAGCTGTTTTTT. Translating gives CASSSGLAGLNTGELFF. The full variable domain, with the rest looked up from reference TRBV5-1 and TRBJ2-2, is KAGVTQTPRYLIKTRGQQVTLSCSPISGHRSVSWYQQTPGQGLQFLFEYFSETQRNKGNFPGRFSGRQFSNSRSEMNVSTLELGDSALYLCASSSGLAGLNTGELFFGEGSRLTVL.

In its sample, this clone was seen once. This chain uses TRBV27 with TRBJ2-7; the D gene is possibly TRBD1 (5 bases). CDR3 length: 15 amino acids. CDR1 MNHEY and CDR2 SMNVEV come from the germline V gene (reference sequence). V lost 2 bases and J 0 bases, leaving 11 bases between the germline ends. The chain's CDR3 is CASSLNRPPSYEQYF. The DNA for the CDR3 is TGTGCCAGCAGTTTAAACAGGCCACCCTCCTACGAGCAGTACTTC.